One T cell receptor beta chain is described in this entry. The antigen remains undetermined. The sample belongs to a study of cytomegalovirus exposure and HLA in healthy donors. Healthy people donating bone marrow made up the donors. CDR3 length equals 16 residues. Germline CDR1 is MNHNS and CDR2 is SASEGT. With 3 bases clipped from V and 6 bases from J, the junction kept 7 bases outside the gene matches. PCR was performed using 60 Vbeta and 13 Jbeta primers. The method was immunoSEQ multiplex PCR; TCRdb's version includes in-frame clones alone and lacks a portion of them. The sample lists around 160,000 clones; roughly 80% were seen once. Study results and limitations: In a later analysis, specific HLA alleles were associated with 15,000 to 20,000 TCR beta sequences at a 0.05 false discovery rate.

The sample was PBMCs. The chain employs TRBV6-1 and TRBJ2-1; 11 bases agree with TRBD2. The sequence was collected from a man aged 35 to 55 in good health and CMV-seropositive. CDR3 nucleotides: TGTGCCAGCAGTGACCTACTAGCGGGAGATGTCAATGAGCAGTTCTTC. This codes for CASSDLLAGDVNEQFF.